These T cell receptor beta chains were read from a single sample in a study of vaccination effects on CD4 cells after COVID-19. Their antigens remain unidentified. Produced via immunoSEQ multiplex PCR; TCRdb's table is partial and in-frame only. The sample carries more than 30,000 clones, roughly two thirds recorded once. The material was CD4+ T cells from PBMCs cultured with HCoV-229E spike peptides, obtained before COVID-19 vaccination. These receptors were collected from a human donor who received a COVID-19 vaccine. The conserved cysteine and the conserved F or W are not part of the CDR3 here.

j_gene | v_gene | CDR3aa
TRBJ2-1 | TRBV25-1 | ASSEYGEQF
TRBJ2-7 | TRBV7-9 | ASSLSAQGTGGPYEQY
TRBJ2-1 | TRBV18 | ASSPLRNNEQF
TRBJ2-1 | TRBV30 | AGWDRGRWNEQF
TRBJ1-1 | TRBV19 | ASSWPGQGNTEAF
TRBJ1-2 | TRBV7-9 | ASNDLRGPADGYT
TRBJ2-3 | TRBV7-2 | ASRPGRPSTDTQY
TRBJ1-2 | TRBV7-9 | ASSLDSGIPYGYT
TRBJ1-2 | TRBV29-1 | SVVFPGIYGYT
TRBJ2-7 | TRBV6-5 | ASRSWEGSRNEQY
TRBJ2-1 | TRBV5-1 | ASSLLGGVGAEQF
TRBJ1-1 | TRBV5-6 | ASSLSPRDTEAF